The 27 T cell receptor beta chains below come from one sample, sequenced in a study of blood T cell repertoires in COVID-19. The method was immunoSEQ multiplex PCR; TCRdb's version includes in-frame clones alone and lacks a portion of them. The sample holds 250,000 to 350,000 clones; more than 70% are singletons and the top ten take approximately 10%. Sequenced material: peripheral blood. These receptors all stem from a woman in her 30s with COVID-19, enrolled during active disease.

This clone was counted between two and nine times. The genes are TRBV5-8 and TRBJ1-5; perhaps TRBD1 as D (6 bases). This CDR3 contains 15 residues. Germline CDR1 is SGHTS and CDR2 is YDEGEE. Trimming took off 3 bases at V and 2 bases at J, with 12 bases between the two ends. The chain's CDR3 is CASSYRDVGNQPQHF. CDR3 sequence (DNA): TGTGCCAGCAGCTACAGGGACGTAGGCAATCAGCCCCAGCATTTT.

This clone was seen a handful of times. The J gene is TRBJ1-5, the V gene TRBV13; D ambiguous. The V gene's germline CDR1 is PRHDT and CDR2 FYEKMQ (reference sequence). With 2 bases removed from V and 4 bases from J, the gap between germline ends came to 9 bases. The CDR3 runs 14 residues. The CDR3 protein is CASSLNGENQPQHF. CDR3 coding DNA: TGTGCCAGCAGCTTAAACGGGGAGAATCAGCCCCAGCATTTT.

The chain recombines TRBV6-5 with TRBJ2-2, with D possibly TRBD1 on 6 matching bases. The V gene lost 6 bases and the J gene lost 1 base, with 12 bases spanning the gap. The CDR3 sequence is 15 residues long. Germline assignment: CDR1 MNHEY and CDR2 SVGAGI. The CDR3 region has the DNA TGTGCCAGCAGCCCCGGGACATTGAACACCGGGGAGCTGTTTTTT. Translation gives CASSPGTLNTGELFF.

The chain links TRBV28 to TRBJ2-5; 10 bases fit TRBD1. The CDR3 consists of 14 residues. With 7 bases clipped from V and 4 bases from J, the junction kept 6 bases outside the gene matches. CDR1 MDHEN and CDR2 SYDVKM come from the germline V gene. CDR3 DNA sequence: TGTGCCAGCACCTTGCGGGACAGGGGAGAGACCCAGTACTTC. Amino acid sequence: CASTLRDRGETQYF.

The V and J genes are TRBV4-1 and TRBJ1-1, with 8 bases matching TRBD1. V trimming: 4 bases; J trimming: 6 bases; junction bases outside the gene matches: 10. The CDR3 has 15 amino acids. CDR1 is MGHRA, CDR2 YSYEKL, per germline. In nucleotides, the CDR3 is TGCGCCAGCAGCCGAGCCCAGGGGGCTTTTGCTGAAGCTTTCTTT. Translated, it gives CASSRAQGAFAEAFF.

V is TRBV5-4 and J is TRBJ2-7; D may be TRBD2 (6 bases). Trimming took 2 bases from V and 7 from J, leaving 13 bases between them. The CDR3 is 13 residues long. CDR1 SGHNT and CDR2 YYREEE come from the germline V gene (reference sequence). DNA for the CDR3: TGTGCCAGCAGCTTTGGAGGGGCGGGAGAGCAGTACTTC. It yields the protein CASSFGGAGEQYF.

The J gene is TRBJ2-2, the V gene TRBV19, with D uncertain. CDR1 LNHDA and CDR2 SQIVND come from the germline V gene (reference sequence). The V and J ends lost 8 bases and 6 bases respectively, with 7 bases between them. This CDR3 is 11 amino acids long. The CDR3 is CASLEAGELFF. CDR3 nucleotide sequence: TGTGCCAGTCTCGAGGCCGGGGAGCTGTTTTTT.

The CDR3 protein is CASKREGSTGELFF. Written as DNA, the CDR3 is TGTGCCAGTAAGCGGGAGGGTAGTACCGGGGAGCTGTTTTTT. This sequence joins TRBV19 and TRBJ2-2, with TRBD2 identical over 10 bases. The CDR3 covers 14 residues. Germline trimming cut 7 bases from V and 5 bases from J; bases unmatched to any gene: 4. The germline gives CDR1 LNHDA, CDR2 SQIVND (reference sequence).

The chain links TRBV5-1 to TRBJ1-4; a possible D gene is TRBD1 (6 bases). V was trimmed by 6 bases and J by 0 bases, leaving 18 bases between them. This CDR3 region has 17 residues. Germline loops: CDR1 SGHRS, CDR2 YFSETQ. DNA for the CDR3: TGCGCCAGCAAACCCGGTCCAGGGGATACAACTAATGAAAAACTGTTTTTT. Amino acid sequence: CASKPGPGDTTNEKLFF.

The rearrangement joins TRBV6-7 to TRBJ1-5; 9 bases match TRBD1. TRBV6-7 is an open reading frame whose function is uncertain. J was trimmed by 6 bases and V by 1 base; bases with no gene match: 1. The CDR3 runs 14 residues. Here the CDR3 reads CASSYYRGPQPQHF. Written as DNA, the CDR3 is TGTGCCAGCAGTTACTACAGGGGGCCTCAGCCCCAGCATTTT.

The V gene is TRBV5-1, the J gene TRBJ1-1; the D gene is possibly TRBD1 (5 bases). V lost 0 bases, J lost 0 bases, and 12 bases lay in between. Germline V gives CDR1 SGHRS, CDR2 YFSETQ. The CDR3 has 16 residues. The CDR3 is CASSLVGERMNTEAFF. Written as DNA, the CDR3 is TGCGCCAGCAGCTTGGTAGGGGAACGGATGAACACTGAAGCTTTCTTT.

The J gene is TRBJ1-2, the V gene TRBV5-6; 8 positions match TRBD1. V shed 2 bases and J 4 bases; nucleotides not matched to a gene: 16. Germline CDR1 and CDR2: SGHDT and YYEEEE. This CDR3 contains 18 residues. CDR3 sequence reads: CASSLGTGQGGVSYGYTF. CDR3 bases: TGTGCCAGCAGCTTAGGTACTGGACAGGGTGGAGTTAGCTATGGCTACACCTTC.

On this clone itself: The sample contains more than one DNA sequence encoding this CDR3. J is TRBJ2-3 and V is TRBV24-1; a possible D gene is TRBD1 (6 bases). The V gene's germline CDR1 is KGHDR and CDR2 SFDVKD. The CDR3 is 14 amino acids. Trimming removed 5 bases from V and 2 bases from J, with 10 bases in between. The CDR3 nucleotides are TGTGCCACCAGTGGCCAGGGGAACACAGATACGCAGTATTTT. As protein: CATSGQGNTDTQYF.

The genes are TRBV27 and TRBJ1-5; TRBD1 matches 7 bases. Per the germline V gene, CDR1 is MNHEY and CDR2 is SMNVEV (reference sequence). This CDR3 comprises 15 residues. J was trimmed by 3 bases and V by 1 base; bases with no gene match: 3. The CDR3 DNA is TGTGCCAGCAGTTTATTAGGGGGCTCCAATCAGCCCCAGCATTTT. Translation gives CASSLLGGSNQPQHF.

V gene TRBV11-2 combines with J gene TRBJ2-7; maybe TRBD2 (6 bases). Between the trimmed V and J ends, which lost 5 bases and 0 bases, there was a span of 20 bases. Germline assignment: CDR1 SGHAT and CDR2 FQNNGV. The CDR3 extends over 17 amino acids. This CDR3 reads CASSITSGSGFSYEQYF. For the CDR3, the DNA is TGTGCCAGCAGCATAACCTCCGGGAGCGGTTTCTCCTACGAGCAGTACTTC.

This CDR3 is CASGPGTGVVNEQFF. As DNA, the CDR3 is TGTGCCAGCGGACCCGGGACAGGGGTTGTGAATGAGCAGTTCTTC. V and J are TRBV6-4 and TRBJ2-1; 10 bases match TRBD1. CDR1 and CDR2 from the germline V gene are MRHNA and SNTAGT. The J segment lost 7 bases and the V segment lost 8 bases, leaving 11 bases of the junction unmatched. The CDR3 runs 15 residues.

CDR3 sequence: CASSGQRYEQYF. DNA for the CDR3: TGTGCCAGCAGTGGCCAGAGGTACGAGCAGTACTTC. The chain is built from TRBV11-2 and TRBJ2-7; D gene ambiguous. V was pared by 6 bases and J by 4 bases, with 10 bases between. The CDR3 sequence is 12 residues long. Germline CDR1 reads SGHAT; CDR2 reads FQNNGV. Variable domain in full (rest from reference TRBV11-2 and TRBJ2-7): EAGVAQSPRYKIIEKRQSVAFWCNPISGHATLYWYQQILGQGPKLLIQFQNNGVVDDSQLPKDRFSAERLKGVDSTLKIQPAKLEDSAVYLCASSGQRYEQYFGPGTRLTVT.

V usage is TRBV2 and J usage is TRBJ2-2; D unclear. Trimming stripped 5 bases from V and 2 bases from J, with 9 bases between. There are 14 residues in the CDR3. Germline CDR1 is SNHLY and CDR2 is FYNNEI. The CDR3 DNA is TGTGCCAGCAGTTCCCTACCTAACACCGGGGAGCTGTTTTTT. This translates into CASSSLPNTGELFF.

Regarding this clone: The sample contains more than one DNA sequence encoding this CDR3. This chain joins TRBV7-3 and TRBJ1-1; possibly TRBD1 for D (5 bases). The CDR3 is 13 amino acids. Germline V gene lookup returns CDR1 SGHTA and CDR2 FQGTGA. V was trimmed by 4 bases and J by 2 bases, leaving 8 bases between them. The DNA for the CDR3 is TGTGCCAGCAGCTCTCAGGGAAACACTGAAGCTTTCTTT. Protein product: CASSSQGNTEAFF.

The chain joins TRBV9 to TRBJ1-2; 10 bases are shared with TRBD1. With V trimmed by 0 bases and J by 5 bases, 4 bases remained unmatched. The CDR3 is made up of 15 amino acids. The germline gives CDR1 SGDLS, CDR2 YYNGEE. In nucleotides, the CDR3 is TGTGCCAGCAGCGTAGGGACAGGGGGGAGGTATGGCTACACCTTC. Its translation is CASSVGTGGRYGYTF.

The V and J genes are TRBV28 and TRBJ1-1; D gene unclear. Per the germline V gene, CDR1 is MDHEN and CDR2 is SYDVKM. Trimming removed 2 bases from V and 0 bases from J, with 10 bases in between. CDR3 length: 15 amino acids. The DNA of the CDR3 is TGTGCCAGCAGTTTACCCCGGGGAATGAACACTGAAGCTTTCTTT. Protein sequence: CASSLPRGMNTEAFF.

A single count supports this clone. V gene TRBV29-1 combines with J gene TRBJ1-2, with 8 bases identical to TRBD1. CDR3 length: 16 amino acids. Germline V lookup: CDR1 SQVTM, CDR2 ANQGSEA. Unmatched junction bases numbered 15, after V lost 5 bases and J lost 4 bases. The CDR3 spells CSVLNFDRGNGYGYTF. The CDR3 coding sequence is TGCAGCGTTCTCAATTTTGACAGGGGCAACGGCTATGGCTACACCTTC. Supplemented by reference TRBV29-1 and TRBJ1-2, the full variable domain reads SAVISQKPSRDICQRGTSLTIQCQVDSQVTMMFWYRQQPGQSLTLIATANQGSEATYESGFVIDKFPISRPNLTFSTLTVSNMSPEDSSIYLCSVLNFDRGNGYGYTFGSGTRLTVV.

As for this clone: The junction differs from germline at one of its ends, possibly a read error. The chain couples TRBV30 to TRBJ2-7; possible D gene TRBD2, 6 bases. The CDR3 has 11 residues. Germline CDR1 GTSNPN, CDR2 SVGIG (reference sequence). The chain's CDR3 is CAWSREFPGSF. CDR3 DNA sequence: TGTGCCTGGAGCCGGGAGTTCCCCGGGTCCTTC.

As for this clone: The same CDR3 is also encoded by other DNA sequences in this sample. V and J are TRBV18 and TRBJ1-3; TRBD1 matches 7 bases. The CDR3 is 16 amino acids. Looked up from germline, CDR1 is KGHSH and CDR2 is LQKENI. Germline trimming cut 1 base from V and 0 bases from J; bases unmatched to any gene: 3. The CDR3 protein is CASSPRGQRSGNTIYF. The CDR3 DNA reads TGTGCCAGCTCACCACGGGGACAGCGCTCTGGAAACACCATATATTTT.

The CDR3 DNA sequence: TGTGCCAGCAGCGTACCTACAGGGGGCTCTGAAAAACTGTTTTTT. It codes for CASSVPTGGSEKLFF. The chain combines TRBV9 with TRBJ1-4, with TRBD1 identical over 9 bases. The CDR3 is made up of 15 amino acids. Trimming removed 1 base from V and 7 bases from J; junction bases left unmatched: 5. The germline V gene encodes CDR1 SGDLS and CDR2 YYNGEE.

J is TRBJ2-4 and V is TRBV5-1; perhaps TRBD2 as D (6 bases). V was shortened by 6 bases and J by 9 bases, with 22 bases between the two germline ends. This CDR3 comprises 15 residues. Germline CDR1 SGHRS, CDR2 YFSETQ. Written as DNA, the CDR3 is TGCGCCAGCACCTTTGGCAGCGGGCCGGTTGGCATTCAGTACTTC. Protein sequence: CASTFGSGPVGIQYF.

The genes are TRBV5-6 and TRBJ2-5, with D perhaps TRBD2 (6 bases). The CDR3 covers 12 residues. Looked up from germline, CDR1 is SGHDT and CDR2 is YYEEEE. V lost 3 bases and J lost 5, with 8 bases in between. CDR3 residues: CASSWGDETQYF. The CDR3 coding sequence is TGTGCCAGCAGCTGGGGGGATGAGACCCAGTACTTC.